These T cell receptor beta chains were read from a single sample in a study of blood T cell repertoires in COVID-19. Clones were sequenced by immunoSEQ multiplex PCR, and TCRdb holds only the in-frame ones, with some missing. The table shows 95,000 to 100,000 clones, with more than 75% occurring only once. Source material: peripheral blood. The receptors stem from a woman in her twenties or thirties with acute or convalescent COVID-19. The CDR3 runs from the conserved cysteine through the conserved F or W. Fields, in order: clone size, J gene, V gene, D gene, CDR3 protein, CDR3 DNA. The D gene is left open where the match is weak. Clone size, where shown, is once, few, many, or a class for clones that have expanded.

. TRBJ2-7 TRBV9 TRBD1 CASSVGDRSYEQYF TGTGCCAGCAGCGTAGGGGACAGATCCTACGAGCAGTACTTC
. TRBJ2-7 TRBV9 TRBD2 CASSTGGTSAYEQYF TGTGCCAGCAGCACGGGCGGGACTAGCGCCTACGAGCAGTACTTC
. TRBJ2-7 TRBV9 . CASSVDYGSDEQYF TGTGCCAGCAGCGTAGATTATGGCTCCGACGAGCAGTACTTC
. TRBJ1-1 TRBV7-9 . CASSLDRQLNTEAFF TGTGCCAGCAGCTTAGATAGACAACTGAACACTGAAGCTTTCTTT
. TRBJ2-7 TRBV5-1 TRBD1 CASSLAGTGVYEQYF TGCGCCAGCAGCTTGGCCGGGACAGGGGTCTACGAGCAGTACTTC
. TRBJ1-1 TRBV6-5 . CASSKSGWGTEAFF TGTGCCAGCAGTAAGTCAGGGTGGGGCACTGAAGCTTTCTTT
few TRBJ2-1 TRBV28 TRBD1 CASRAGTGSFF TGTGCCAGCAGGGCCGGGACAGGGAGTTTCTTC
few TRBJ2-7 TRBV7-9 TRBD2 CASTREGYEQYF TGTGCCAGCACCCGGGAGGGCTACGAGCAGTACTTC
. TRBJ1-3 TRBV7-8 TRBD1 CASSLGQGAESGNTIYF TGTGCCAGCAGCTTAGGGCAGGGGGCAGAGTCTGGAAACACCATATATTTT
once TRBJ1-4 TRBV28 . CASGARQGYEKLFF TGTGCCAGCGGGGCGCGGCAGGGGTATGAAAAACTGTTTTTT
. TRBJ2-7 TRBV19 . CASSTITGNVAYEQYF TGTGCCAGTAGTACCATTACAGGGAATGTGGCTTACGAGCAGTACTTC
few TRBJ2-7 TRBV7-2 TRBD2 CASSLLAGTSYEQYF TGTGCCAGCAGCCTCCTAGCGGGGACTTCCTACGAGCAGTACTTC
. TRBJ2-7 TRBV3-1/TRBV3-2 . CASSQVIDTGSYEQYF TGTGCCAGCAGCCAAGTAATAGATACAGGGTCCTACGAGCAGTACTTC
. TRBJ1-5 TRBV28 . CASSFKGNQPQHF TGTGCCAGCAGTTTCAAGGGGAATCAGCCCCAGCATTTT
. TRBJ1-5 TRBV19 . CASRQVNAQPQHF TGTGCCAGTAGACAGGTCAATGCTCAGCCCCAGCATTTT
. TRBJ2-3 TRBV19 . CASSIASGLEQYF TGTGCCAGTAGTATAGCGAGCGGGTTGGAGCAGTATTTT
. TRBJ1-4 TRBV7-2 . CASSYRPGQGTEKLFF TGTGCCAGCAGCTATCGTCCTGGGCAGGGGACCGAAAAACTGTTTTTT
. TRBJ1-2 TRBV19 TRBD1 CASSPQFGQGVYGYTF TGTGCCAGTAGTCCCCAATTCGGACAGGGTGTCTATGGCTACACCTTC
. TRBJ2-3 TRBV5-5 . CASNIQGVETDTQYF TGTGCCAGCAATATACAGGGAGTAGAAACAGATACGCAGTATTTT
. TRBJ1-6 TRBV7-2 TRBD1 CASSFLPQGMNSPLHF TGTGCCAGCAGCTTCCTTCCACAGGGGATGAATTCACCCCTCCACTTT
. TRBJ1-4 TRBV7-9 . CASSLASGFEKLFF TGTGCCAGCAGCTTAGCCTCGGGATTTGAAAAACTGTTTTTT
. TRBJ2-3 TRBV5-4 TRBD2 CASSDRTSGGAGSTDTQYF TGTGCCAGCAGCGACCGGACTAGCGGGGGGGCCGGGAGCACAGATACGCAGTATTTT
. TRBJ1-5 TRBV7-9 . CASRRSGPNQPQHF TGTGCCAGCAGGCGGTCAGGGCCGAATCAGCCCCAGCATTTT
. TRBJ2-3 TRBV28 TRBD2 CASSPWTSGGYTDTQYF TGTGCCAGCAGTCCCTGGACTAGCGGGGGGTACACAGATACGCAGTATTTT
. TRBJ1-2 TRBV5-6 TRBD1 CASSWGQTDGYTF TGTGCCAGCAGCTGGGGACAGACAGACGGCTACACCTTC
. TRBJ1-5 TRBV6-5 TRBD1 CASRGTANNQPQHF TGTGCCAGCAGAGGGACAGCCAACAATCAGCCCCAGCATTTT